There are a few counts of the clone carrying this T cell receptor beta chain. Its antigen is currently unknown. This entry is derived from a study of blood T cells in healthy people across ages. Study findings and constraints: Diversity of TCR beta per million T cells declined in a roughly linear way with age. Donor CMV status, an unknown factor, possibly confounded changes in expanded clonotypes. TCR beta diversity correlated strongly with naive T cell percentage.

A second 7 to 11 cycle PCR used barcoded and J-beta primers. Researchers report that a template-switch adaptor with 12 random nucleotides tagged each cDNA molecule. TCRdb passed the 5' RACE reads through MiXCR, listing each CDR3 protein once. The table includes about 1.1 million distinct CDR3 sequences, about two fifths detected once. This CDR3 spans 18 amino acids. The germline V gene has CDR1 MGHRA and CDR2 YSYEKL. V was cut by 1 base and J by 5 bases, with 21 bases left in between. The receptor's source is a young man in good health. The chain is built from TRBV4-1 and TRBJ1-5; a weak D match, TRBD1 (5 bases). Sequenced material: blood. CDR3 sequence (DNA): TGCGCCAGCAGCCAAGGAAGCCCAACAGGTCCTTTATATCAGCCCCAGCATTTT. This encodes CASSQGSPTGPLYQPQHF.